This is a list of T cell receptor beta chains from one sample in a study of T cells in Graves' hyperthyroidism and ophthalmopathy. One entry per CDR3 protein results from TCRdb running MiXCR on the multiplex PCR reads. The data hold about 640,000 distinct CDR3 sequences, with less than 25% observed a single time. Sequencing was done on a sample of blood. Source of these receptors: a man between 25 and 39 years old with Graves' ophthalmopathy. CDR3s include the opening cysteine and the closing phenylalanine or tryptophan. The D gene is left open where the match is weak. Size is stated for part of the rows, as once, few or many counts, or as a class when the clone is expanded.

j_gene	v_gene	abundance	len	d_gene	CDR3aa	CDR3nt
TRBJ1-1	TRBV2	many	13	-	CASSTVMNTEAFF	TGTGCCAGCAGTACAGTGATGAACACTGAAGCTTTCTTT
TRBJ1-4	TRBV5-1	-	14	-	CASSSGRQIEKLFF	TGCGCCAGCAGCTCGGGACGGCAAATAGAAAAACTGTTTTTT
TRBJ2-2	TRBV10-3	-	12	-	CAISEKGTELFF	TGTGCCATCAGTGAGAAAGGGACTGAGCTGTTTTTT
TRBJ2-4	TRBV20-1	-	19	TRBD2	CSARDALAGRSKAKNIQYF	TGCAGTGCTAGAGATGCGCTAGCGGGGAGGTCAAAAGCCAAAAACATTCAGTACTTC
TRBJ2-3	TRBV7-2	many	14	-	CASSLDPPQDTQYF	TGTGCCAGCAGCTTGGATCCCCCACAAGATACGCAGTATTTT
TRBJ2-5	TRBV7-8	few	15	TRBD2	CASSLELAGQETQYF	TGTGCCAGCAGCTTAGAACTAGCGGGACAAGAGACCCAGTACTTC
TRBJ1-1	TRBV27	few	15	-	CASSSTPGGPTEAFF	TGTGCCAGCAGCTCGACCCCGGGGGGGCCCACTGAAGCTTTCTTT
TRBJ2-2	TRBV29-1	-	16	TRBD2	CSVRNPSGLVTGELFF	TGCAGCGTACGGAACCCTAGCGGTTTGGTCACCGGGGAGCTGTTTTTT
TRBJ1-4	TRBV15	-	15	-	CATSRDPAGNEKLFF	TGTGCCACCAGCAGAGACCCTGCGGGTAATGAAAAACTGTTTTTT
TRBJ2-4	TRBV7-9	-	14	TRBD1	CASSLDRGQDIQYF	TGTGCCAGCAGCCTGGACAGGGGGCAAGACATTCAGTACTTC
TRBJ2-1	TRBV29-1	-	15	TRBD1	CSVELRQGSYNEQFF	TGCAGCGTTGAATTACGACAGGGCTCCTACAATGAGCAGTTCTTC
TRBJ1-3	TRBV2	-	15	-	CASSEWMATGNTIYF	TGTGCCAGCAGTGAGTGGATGGCAACTGGAAACACCATATATTTT
TRBJ1-2	TRBV5-1	-	14	TRBD1	CASSLGGTGYGYTF	TGCGCCAGCAGCTTGGGAGGGACAGGGTATGGCTACACCTTC
TRBJ2-6	TRBV15	-	16	-	CATSRFGGSGANVLTF	TGTGCCACCAGCAGATTCGGCGGCTCTGGGGCCAACGTCCTGACTTTC
TRBJ1-5	TRBV12-3/TRBV12-4	few	13	-	CASSSRAGMAQHF	TGTGCCAGCAGTTCCCGGGCGGGTATGGCCCAGCATTTT
TRBJ2-5	TRBV12-3/TRBV12-4	many	13	-	CASSFGGRETQYF	TGTGCCAGCAGTTTTGGGGGGAGGGAGACCCAGTACTTC
TRBJ1-1	TRBV7-2	-	12	-	CASSLTHTEAFF	TGTGCCAGCAGCTTAACACACACTGAAGCTTTCTTT
TRBJ2-1	TRBV6-5	few	14	-	CASSYGGPYNEQFF	TGTGCCAGCAGTTACGGGGGACCCTACAATGAGCAGTTCTTC
TRBJ2-1	TRBV28	many	15	TRBD1	CASRRQGTVYNEQFF	TGTGCCAGCAGACGACAGGGAACCGTCTACAATGAGCAGTTCTTC
TRBJ1-3	TRBV28	-	16	-	CASSLWLGDRGNTIYF	TGTGCCAGCAGTTTATGGCTGGGGGACCGAGGAAACACCATATATTTT
TRBJ1-5	TRBV28	-	15	-	CASSQGGVSNQPQHF	TGTGCCAGCAGTCAAGGCGGGGTAAGCAATCAGCCCCAGCATTTT
TRBJ2-5	TRBV7-9	many	17	TRBD1	CASSGRRTGGGTETQYF	TGTGCCAGCAGCGGGCGGCGGACAGGGGGCGGAACGGAGACCCAGTACTTC